These 12 T cell receptor beta chains came from one sample sequenced in a study of CD8 T cells in ankylosing spondylitis. Study-wide results and limits: Seemingly distinctive of ankylosing spondylitis blood was a TCR beta motif formed by eight highly homologous variants.

Their recognized antigens are unknown. MiXCR was run by TCRdb on the 5' RACE reads, yielding one entry per CDR3 protein. This sample has approximately 300,000 distinct CDR3 sequences, with roughly 8% found just once. Sequenced input: blood, either unsorted or a sorted T cell fraction (not recorded which). The source of these receptors is a male donor with ankylosing spondylitis.

The chain carries TRBV5-1 and TRBJ2-1; D is possibly TRBD2 (6 bases). Germline V gene sequence: CDR1 SGHRS, CDR2 YFSETQ. The V and J ends lost 1 base and 1 base respectively, with 12 bases between them. This CDR3 spans 16 amino acids. In DNA, the CDR3 is TGCGCCAGCAGCTTGAGGGCGGGGCGTTCCTACAATGAGCAGTTCTTC. This gives the protein CASSLRAGRSYNEQFF. The full variable domain, rest sourced from reference TRBV5-1 and TRBJ2-1, is KAGVTQTPRYLIKTRGQQVTLSCSPISGHRSVSWYQQTPGQGLQFLFEYFSETQRNKGNFPGRFSGRQFSNSRSEMNVSTLELGDSALYLCASSLRAGRSYNEQFFGPGTRLTVL.

This clonotype was recorded many times. The gene calls are TRBV12-3 or TRBV12-4 and TRBJ2-1; D is unresolved. Trimming took 5 bases from V and 7 from J, leaving 24 bases between them. The length of the CDR3 is 17 residues. For the CDR3, the DNA is TGTGCCAGCAGTCCGAGATGGGCTCCTCAATCTGAGAATGAGCAGTTCTTC. Translation: CASSPRWAPQSENEQFF.

This clonotype came up a few times. The rearrangement links TRBV20-1 to TRBJ2-7; TRBD2 aligns across 10 bases. Germline trimming cut 1 base from V and 3 bases from J; bases unmatched to any gene: 6. CDR3 length: 15 amino acids. In germline, CDR1 is DFQATT, CDR2 SNEGSKA (reference sequence). The CDR3 sequence is CSARVPGLAFYEQYF. CDR3 coding DNA: TGCAGTGCTAGAGTGCCGGGACTAGCGTTCTACGAGCAGTACTTC.

This clonotype appeared a few times. The V call is TRBV28, the J call TRBJ2-1, with 8 bases fitting TRBD2. The CDR3 totals 14 residues. From germline, CDR1 is MDHEN and CDR2 SYDVKM. Trimming took 4 bases from V and 5 from J; bases not matched to a gene: 4. As DNA, the CDR3 is TGTGCCAGCAGTTCGGGAGGGCCTCACAATGAGCAGTTCTTC. Protein: CASSSGGPHNEQFF.

This clonotype has a count of ten or more. The V gene is TRBV5-1, the J gene TRBJ2-6; D gene uncertain. Germline V lookup: CDR1 SGHRS, CDR2 YFSETQ. The CDR3 runs 17 residues. Trimming pared 0 bases from V and 0 bases from J, leaving 10 bases between. As DNA, the CDR3 is TGCGCCAGCAGCTTGGGGTCAGGAACCTCTGGGGCCAACGTCCTGACTTTC. Amino acid sequence: CASSLGSGTSGANVLTF.

The J gene is TRBJ2-5, the V gene TRBV9, with D maybe TRBD1 (6 bases). Trimming cost V 1 base and J 4 bases, with 17 bases left between them. This CDR3 region has 16 residues. The germline gives CDR1 SGDLS, CDR2 YYNGEE. CDR3 DNA: TGTGCCAGCAGCGTAACCGGGGTACAGGGCGTAGAGACCCAGTACTTC. Residues: CASSVTGVQGVETQYF.

The V and J genes are TRBV27 and TRBJ2-3; D is uncertain. Trimming removed 8 bases from V and 0 bases from J, with 12 bases in between. CDR1 and CDR2 (germline): MNHEY, SMNVEV (reference sequence). The CDR3 runs to 14 residues. CDR3 in DNA: TGTGCCAGCGCTTCCCCAAGCAGCACAGATACGCAGTATTTT. This codes for CASASPSSTDTQYF.

This clonotype was picked up a small number of times. The V call is TRBV7-2, the J call TRBJ2-5, with 9 bases matching TRBD1. J was trimmed by 7 bases and V by 1 base; bases with no gene match: 13. CDR1 and CDR2 (germline): SGHTA, FQGNSA. The CDR3 runs to 17 residues. For the CDR3, the DNA is TGTGCCAGCAGCTTAGGGCCCCCGGGACAGGGTTGGGGGACCCAGTACTTC. It codes for CASSLGPPGQGWGTQYF. The whole variable domain, filled in from reference TRBV7-2 and TRBJ2-5, reads GAGVSQSPSNKVTEKGKDVELRCDPISGHTALYWYRQSLGQGLEFLIYFQGNSAPDKSGLPSDRFSAERTGGSVSTLTIQRTQQEDSAVYLCASSLGPPGQGWGTQYFGPGTRLLVL.

This clonotype occurred a few times. The J gene is TRBJ1-5, the V gene TRBV6-2 or TRBV6-3, with a tentative D call TRBD1 (5 bases). The ends were cut back, 5 bases at V and 2 bases at J, with 10 bases in the middle. CDR1 and CDR2 from the germline V gene are MNHEY and SVGEGT. This CDR3 has 14 amino acids. The CDR3 sequence: CASSPMGGNQPQHF. CDR3 coding DNA: TGTGCCAGCAGTCCGATGGGGGGCAATCAGCCCCAGCATTTT.

A remark on this clonotype: One base away lies a much larger clone, so this may be a sequencing read error. J is TRBJ2-7 and V is TRBV12-3 or TRBV12-4; D gene unclear. CDR3 size: 13 residues. The germline V and J ends were trimmed by 5 bases and 7 bases, with 15 bases remaining between them. For the CDR3, the DNA is TGTGCCAGCAGTCTCACGGTGGGGATGGAGCAGTACTTC. Translated, it gives CASSLTVGMEQYF.

This clonotype was picked up one time. The chain has TRBV18 and TRBJ2-1; 8 bases map to TRBD2. The V gene end was trimmed by 3 bases and the J gene end by 6 bases; junction bases not matched to a gene: 7. The CDR3 has 15 amino acids. Germline CDR1 KGHSH, CDR2 LQKENI. As DNA, the CDR3 is TGTGCCAGCTCACCTATAGCCGGGGGGGGCAATGAGCAGTTCTTC. Protein sequence: CASSPIAGGGNEQFF.

This clonotype was picked up many times. This sequence joins TRBV12-5 and TRBJ2-1, with a tentative D call TRBD2 (6 bases). The CDR3 covers 14 residues. Trimming took off 6 bases at V and 11 bases at J, with 20 bases between the two ends. CDR1 and CDR2 from the germline V gene are LGHNT and FRNRAP. The CDR3 nucleotides are TGTGCTAGTGGACCCGTCGGGGAGGAGGCTAAGCAGTTCTTC. As protein: CASGPVGEEAKQFF.